This entry concerns a single T cell receptor beta chain. This sample was taken from a study of blood T cell repertoires in COVID-19. Those enrolled, adults aged about 18 to 89 years, came from about two dozen US areas. Participants were placed into cohorts based on the clinical history they reported. The CDR3 has 12 residues. Trimming stripped 3 bases from V and 13 bases from J, with 10 bases between. The germline CDR1 and CDR2 sequences are LGHNA and YSLEER. Data came from immunoSEQ multiplex PCR; TCRdb stores just in-frame clones and leaves some out. The sample contains roughly 290,000 clones, around 88% of which appear only once.

The V call is TRBV4-3, the J call TRBJ1-6, with TRBD1 as a possible D gene (5 bases). The TCR was taken from a woman aged 40 to 50 who had recovered from COVID-19. What was sequenced was PBMCs or T cells enriched from blood (not recorded which). The CDR3 spells CASSQGWGPLHF. In nucleotides, the CDR3 is TGCGCCAGCAGCCAGGGGTGGGGCCCCCTCCACTTT.